This section outlines one TCR beta chain sequence together with its context. Its antigen is not known. The length of the CDR3 is 16 residues. V was pared by 6 bases and J by 0 bases, with 9 bases of the junction left unmatched. The V gene's germline CDR1 is MNHNY and CDR2 SVGAGI (reference sequence). This entry belongs to a study of cytomegalovirus exposure and HLA in healthy donors. A multiplex PCR was run with 60 Vbeta primers and 13 Jbeta primers. Data came from immunoSEQ multiplex PCR; TCRdb stores just in-frame clones and leaves some out. The sample includes about 84,000 clones. Healthy donors of bone marrow made up the group. General study points: Information on immune exposure was restricted to one variable (CMV serostatus). Later examination showed HLA-associated TCR beta chains had greater clonal expansion than equally common others. Sequences of the TCR beta chain were said to predict the HLA-A and HLA-B alleles of most subjects accurately.

This chain uses TRBV6-6 with TRBJ1-2; 8 bases are a match to TRBD1. Material: PBMCs. The sequence derives from a man aged 50 to 59 in good health and CMV-seronegative. The DNA of the CDR3 is TGTGCCAGCAGCCGACGGGACAGGAAAGCTAACTATGGCTACACCTTC. Translated: CASSRRDRKANYGYTF.